A selection of T cell receptor beta chains follows, all from one sample in a study of control samples from healthy donors and cancer patients. Produced via immunoSEQ multiplex PCR; TCRdb's table is partial and in-frame only. The table includes 85,000 to 90,000 clones, roughly 86% detected once. The sequencing sample was made of blood. Receptors were obtained from a man aged 30 to 39 in good health. Both conserved end residues are trimmed from each CDR3.

v_gene	j_gene	CDR3aa
TRBV3-1/TRBV3-2	TRBJ1-5	ASSQTKGWGQLPQH
TRBV27	TRBJ1-2	ASKVSGTYGYT
TRBV5-6	TRBJ2-5	ASSLVRETQY
TRBV7-9	TRBJ2-5	ASSDRQQETQY
TRBV5-1	TRBJ1-2	ASLDRGRDPSNYGYT
TRBV19	TRBJ2-2	ASSIKQGATGELF
TRBV23-1	TRBJ1-1	ASSQSGTGGWMYTEAF
TRBV27	TRBJ2-1	ASQTSGGAGAEQF
TRBV19	TRBJ1-5	ASSIDSRGDQPQH
TRBV2	TRBJ1-5	ASTLPGGGGFSQH
TRBV28	TRBJ2-7	ASSLGGDYEQY
TRBV18	TRBJ2-2	ASSPPGQGPGELF
TRBV10-2	TRBJ2-5	ASSESGRLETQY
TRBV6-5	TRBJ1-1	ASIEGRGEAF
TRBV20-1	TRBJ1-1	SASGTTGRTEAF
TRBV14	TRBJ2-3	ASSQGTARTDTQY
TRBV27	TRBJ2-4	ASSLSGTTFIKNIQY
TRBV27	TRBJ1-2	ASGTGSNYGYT
TRBV5-1	TRBJ1-1	ASSFKGENTEAF
TRBV5-1	TRBJ1-5	ASSIGTGRGQPQH
TRBV7-9	TRBJ1-5	ASSLDVGTQPQH
TRBV6-1	TRBJ2-7	ASSEALLSYEQY
TRBV29-1	TRBJ2-2	SVEQGRDTGELF
TRBV27	TRBJ1-4	ASSLSGRENEKLF
TRBV5-6	TRBJ2-2	ASSESTGELF
TRBV7-2	TRBJ2-4	ASSSLYPNIQY
TRBV19	TRBJ1-5	ASSTKGQGSNQPQH
TRBV15	TRBJ1-4	ATSRSPRATNEKLF
TRBV5-5	TRBJ2-3	ASSLEVPNTQY
TRBV30	TRBJ1-1	AWSPGGNTEAF
TRBV11-1	TRBJ2-5	ASSLVAGNRETQY
TRBV10-2	TRBJ2-5	ASSGELWRGGQETQY
TRBV7-2	TRBJ2-1	ASTRDRGPYNEQF
TRBV7-9	TRBJ2-6	ASSLSSGGPSGANVLT
TRBV30	TRBJ1-6	ASTGMNSPLH
TRBV4-1	TRBJ2-3	ASSRLSADTQY
TRBV7-9	TRBJ2-4	ASSSTAGGMDIQY
TRBV9	TRBJ1-3	ASSAFREVSGNTIY
TRBV4-1	TRBJ2-2	ASSQQAGTETGELF
TRBV2	TRBJ2-6	ASSGDTGANVLT
TRBV4-1	TRBJ1-6	ASSQESIVPGSYNSPLH
TRBV3-1/TRBV3-2	TRBJ2-5	ASSPQGGVGTQY
TRBV28	TRBJ2-3	ASRSTDTQY
TRBV11-2	TRBJ1-2	ASSYPSARLGYT
TRBV2	TRBJ2-3	ASTGRTEPPIKQY
TRBV11-2	TRBJ2-1	ASSLDTGSYNEQF
TRBV19	TRBJ2-5	ASAGGRETQY
TRBV24-1	TRBJ2-1	ATEVYNEQF
TRBV27	TRBJ1-2	ASSPGPIYGYT
TRBV27	TRBJ1-4	ASSLPPGTGNEKLF
TRBV5-1	TRBJ2-3	ASSHGTLNTDTQY
TRBV6-2/TRBV6-3	TRBJ1-2	ASSPTTVETYGYT
TRBV2	TRBJ2-2	ASSEALQRTGELF
TRBV7-6	TRBJ2-5	ASSFSDVTAETQY
TRBV5-5	TRBJ1-5	ASSLVDGGRGNQPQH